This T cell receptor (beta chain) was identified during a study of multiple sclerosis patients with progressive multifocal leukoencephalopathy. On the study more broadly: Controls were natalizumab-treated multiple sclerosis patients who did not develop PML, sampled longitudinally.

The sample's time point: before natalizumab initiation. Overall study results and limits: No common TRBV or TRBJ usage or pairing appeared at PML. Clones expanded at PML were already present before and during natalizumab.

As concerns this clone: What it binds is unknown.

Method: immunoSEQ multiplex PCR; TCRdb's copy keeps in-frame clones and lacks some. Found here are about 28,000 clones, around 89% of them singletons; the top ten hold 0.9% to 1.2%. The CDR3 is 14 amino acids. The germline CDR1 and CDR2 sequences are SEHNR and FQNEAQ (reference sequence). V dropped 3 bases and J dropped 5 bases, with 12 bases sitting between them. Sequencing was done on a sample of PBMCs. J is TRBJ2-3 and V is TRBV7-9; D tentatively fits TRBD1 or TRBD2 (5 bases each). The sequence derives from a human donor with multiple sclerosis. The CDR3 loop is CASSFRRGGDTQYF. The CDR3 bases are TGTGCCAGCAGCTTTAGACGGGGCGGAGATACGCAGTATTTT.